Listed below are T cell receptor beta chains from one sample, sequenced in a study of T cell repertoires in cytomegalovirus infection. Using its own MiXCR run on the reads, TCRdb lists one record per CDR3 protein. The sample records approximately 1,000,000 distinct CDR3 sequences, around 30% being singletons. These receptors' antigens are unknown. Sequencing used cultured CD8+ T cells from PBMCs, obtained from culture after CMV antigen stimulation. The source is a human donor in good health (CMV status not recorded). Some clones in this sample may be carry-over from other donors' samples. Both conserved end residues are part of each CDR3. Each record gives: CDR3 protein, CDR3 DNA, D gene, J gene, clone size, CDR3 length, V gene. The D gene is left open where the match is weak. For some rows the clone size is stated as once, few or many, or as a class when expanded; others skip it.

CATSRATEAFF	TGTGCCACCAGCAGAGCCACTGAAGCTTTCTTT	NA	TRBJ1-1	NA	11	TRBV15
CISVSENRALRTGRRNPQVTEAFF	NA	NA	TRBJ1-1	NA	24	TRBV7-5
CASSQTGEGGRQPQHF	TGTGCCAGCAGCCAGACCGGTGAAGGGGGCAGGCAGCCCCAGCATTTT	TRBD1	TRBJ1-5	many	16	TRBV7-2
CASTLTGYGYTF	TGTGCCAGCACCCTGACGGGCTATGGCTACACCTTC	NA	TRBJ1-2	NA	12	TRBV6-1
CASSVDQRGYGHTF	TGTGCCAGCAGCGTAGATCAAAGGGGCTACGGCCACACCTTC	NA	TRBJ1-2	NA	14	TRBV9
CASTSNSNQPQHF	TGTGCCAGTACCTCCAATAGCAATCAGCCCCAGCATTTT	NA	TRBJ1-5	NA	13	TRBV19
CASSLEGSRKLFF	TGTGCCAGCAGCTTAGAAGGGAGCCGAAAACTGTTTTTT	NA	TRBJ1-4	NA	13	TRBV11-2
CATSDPTGSTGELFF	TGTGCCACCAGTGACCCGACAGGGTCCACCGGGGAGCTGTTTTTT	TRBD1	TRBJ2-2	few	15	TRBV24-1
CASAFLKMEGGHENTEAFF	TGTGCTAGTGCTTTTCTAAAAATGGAAGGTGGACACGAGAACACTGAAGCTTTCTTT	NA	TRBJ1-1	NA	19	TRBV12-5
CASSLPNLTGSGLAGDRYEQYF	TGTGCCAGCAGCTTACCTAACCTGACAGGTTCTGGACTAGCGGGGGATCGCTACGAGCAGTACTTC	TRBD2	TRBJ2-7	NA	22	TRBV7-8
CASSSPNGFVDEQYF	TGTGCCAGCTCATCTCCCAACGGCTTCGTCGACGAGCAGTACTTC	NA	TRBJ2-7	NA	15	TRBV18
CASSKPGQGAPGANVLTF	TGTGCCAGCAGCAAACCGGGACAGGGGGCGCCAGGGGCCAACGTCCTGACTTTC	TRBD1	TRBJ2-6	few	18	TRBV6-1
CASSPSWGAKDIQYF	TGTGCCAGCAGCCCGAGTTGGGGGGCCAAAGACATTCAGTACTTC	NA	TRBJ2-4	few	15	TRBV7-6
CASSPHSSGYEQYF	TGTGCCAGTAGTCCCCACTCCTCAGGCTACGAGCAGTACTTC	NA	TRBJ2-7	few	14	TRBV19
CASRKGGGSNQPQHF	TGTGCCAGCAGAAAAGGAGGGGGGAGCAATCAGCCCCAGCATTTT	NA	TRBJ1-5	many	15	TRBV6-6
CASYKVPFRRVGLNGANVLTF	TGTGCCAGCTACAAAGTACCCTTCCGACGGGTAGGGCTGAATGGGGCCAACGTCCTGACTTTC	NA	TRBJ2-6	few	21	TRBV28
CATSFSRDGSYNEQFF	TGTGCCACCAGCTTTTCCCGGGACGGGAGCTACAATGAGCAGTTCTTC	NA	TRBJ2-1	NA	16	TRBV15
CASSLRQGKDQPQHF	TGTGCCAGCAGCCTAAGACAGGGGAAAGATCAGCCCCAGCATTTT	TRBD1	TRBJ1-5	few	15	TRBV7-6
CAISEAGYGYTF	TGTGCCATCAGTGAGGCTGGTTATGGCTACACCTTC	NA	TRBJ1-2	NA	12	TRBV10-3